This entry lists 25 T cell receptor beta chains sequenced from one sample in a study of T cell repertoires in cytomegalovirus infection. TCRdb recomputed calls from the reads with MiXCR, one row per CDR3 protein. The sample records over 150,000 distinct CDR3 sequences, roughly 17% being singletons. The source material was CD8+ T cells from PBMCs. The receptors originated from a human donor in good health (CMV status not recorded). Some clones in this sample may be carry-over from other donors' samples.

J is TRBJ1-1 and V is TRBV12-3 or TRBV12-4, with 7 bases that match TRBD1. This CDR3 has 12 residues. Trimming cost V 6 bases and J 7 bases; bases outside gene matches: 5. DNA for the CDR3: TGTGCCAGCAGCCAAGGGACAGTTGAAGCTTTCTTT. Translating gives CASSQGTVEAFF.

This clonotype was detected only a few times. The chain is built from TRBV7-6 and TRBJ2-7; no clear D. Germline V gene sequence: CDR1 SGHVS, CDR2 FNYEAQ. The CDR3 spans 16 residues. Trimming cost V 2 bases and J 0 bases, with 14 bases left between them. In nucleotides, the CDR3 is TGTGCCAGCAGCTTACGGGCCGGCCAGAGCTCCTACGAGCAGTACTTC. Translated, it gives CASSLRAGQSSYEQYF.

This sequence joins TRBV2 and TRBJ2-7; D uncertain. The CDR3 runs to 12 residues. V was pared by 11 bases and J by 5 bases, with 16 bases between. Germline V gene lookup returns CDR1 SNHLY and CDR2 FYNNEI. CDR3 DNA sequence: TGTGCCCAGCTCGGCAGCACCAACGAGCAGTACTTC. As protein: CAQLGSTNEQYF.

The CDR3 loop reads CASSDEGGGGPEAFF. In DNA, the CDR3 is TGTGCCAGCAGCGATGAAGGGGGCGGTGGCCCCGAAGCTTTCTTT. The chain employs TRBV4-2 and TRBJ1-1, with TRBD1 matching over 7 bases. The CDR3 covers 15 residues. After removal of 5 bases from V and 8 bases from J, the junction contained 14 bases not matched to a gene. Per the germline V gene, CDR1 is LGHNA and CDR2 is YNFKEQ.

This chain links TRBV10-3 with TRBJ1-5; D remains ambiguous. V lost 4 bases to trimming and J lost 0 bases, with 10 bases between them. There are 15 residues in the CDR3. Germline CDR1 and CDR2: ENHRY and SYGVKD. The CDR3 DNA reads as TGTGCCATCAGTGGATCGGACGGTAGCAATCAGCCCCAGCATTTT. This sequence encodes CAISGSDGSNQPQHF.

For this clonotype: With a much larger clone just one base away, this may be a read error. The J gene is TRBJ2-1, the V gene TRBV28; D is unclear. The CDR3 is 13 residues long. Trimming cost V 5 bases and J 7 bases, with 12 bases left between them. Germline V gene data show CDR1 as MDHEN and CDR2 as SYDVKM. The CDR3 is CASSAIGRNEQFF. The CDR3 nucleotides are TGTGCCAGCAGTGCCATAGGCAGGAATGAGCAGTTCTTC.

The table lists this clonotype with many counts. The V and J genes are TRBV7-3 and TRBJ2-7; 7 bases fit TRBD1. CDR1 is SGHTA and CDR2 is FQGTGA in the germline V gene. V dropped 6 bases and J dropped 2; count of bases not matched to a gene: 4. This CDR3 is built from 13 residues. CDR3 coding DNA: TGTGCCAGCAGTTTCGACAGGGCCTACGAGCAGTACTTC. Translation: CASSFDRAYEQYF.

The chain uses TRBV14 and TRBJ2-1; D is ambiguous. CDR1 and CDR2 (germline): SGHDN, FVKESK. V gave up 1 base and J gave up 4 bases, with 8 bases separating them. The CDR3 contains 14 residues. The CDR3 spells CASSQALQYNEQFF. DNA for the CDR3: TGTGCCAGCAGCCAAGCCCTCCAATACAATGAGCAGTTCTTC.

The chain employs TRBV28 and TRBJ1-5, with 10 bases that match TRBD1. Germline-derived CDR1 and CDR2 are MDHEN and SYDVKM. Unmatched junction bases numbered 17, after V lost 6 bases and J lost 0 bases. The CDR3 runs 20 residues. The CDR3 region is CASSFLGGQGSRYSNQPQHF. In DNA form, the CDR3 reads TGTGCCAGCAGCTTCTTGGGGGGACAGGGGTCGAGGTATAGCAATCAGCCCCAGCATTTT.

V usage is TRBV6-2 or TRBV6-3 and J usage is TRBJ2-1; no clear D. The V end lost 0 bases, the J end lost 3 bases, and 12 bases lay between the germline ends. CDR1 is MNHEY, CDR2 SVGEGT, per germline. The CDR3 has 16 amino acids. The DNA for the CDR3 is TGTGCCAGCAGTTACTCGACCGTCCCTAGCTACAATGAGCAGTTCTTC. It is translated as CASSYSTVPSYNEQFF.

In its sample, this clonotype was seen a few times. The V gene is TRBV7-9, the J gene TRBJ1-6; maybe TRBD1 (6 bases). CDR1 is SEHNR and CDR2 is FQNEAQ in the germline V gene (reference sequence). CDR3 length: 14 residues. The V and J ends lost 6 bases and 8 bases respectively, with 14 bases between them. The CDR3 loop is CASRSEGVYSPLHF. The CDR3 nucleotides read TGTGCCAGCAGGTCCGAGGGGGTTTATTCACCCCTCCACTTT.

The chain links TRBV5-6 to TRBJ1-1, with TRBD1 matching over 7 bases. V shed 2 bases, J shed 4 bases, and the junction held 2 bases outside the gene matches. Germline assignment: CDR1 SGHDT and CDR2 YYEEEE. This CDR3 comprises 13 residues. CDR3 sequence (DNA): TGTGCCAGCAGCTTTACAGGGGCCACTGAAGCTTTCTTT. It translates to CASSFTGATEAFF.

This clonotype was observed a handful of times. The chain has TRBV19 and TRBJ1-3; D ambiguous. Per germline, CDR1 LNHDA and CDR2 SQIVND (reference sequence). Trimming took 8 bases from V and 0 from J, leaving 11 bases between them. CDR3 length equals 14 residues. The DNA for the CDR3 is TGTGCCAGTGGATTGACTGACTCTGGAAACACCATATATTTT. It translates to CASGLTDSGNTIYF.

Here the CDR3 reads CASSTLQGVHGYTF. CDR3 nucleotide sequence: TGTGCCAGCAGCACTCTACAGGGGGTCCATGGCTACACCTTC. V gene TRBV12-3 or TRBV12-4 combines with J gene TRBJ1-2; TRBD1 aligns across 8 bases. V lost 6 bases and J lost 6; bases outside the gene matches: 9. CDR3 length: 14 amino acids.

This clonotype was picked up many times. This rearrangement joins TRBV7-2 to TRBJ2-1; TRBD2 aligns across 11 bases. With V trimmed by 3 bases and J by 4 bases, 2 bases remained unmatched. This CDR3 is built from 15 residues. Per the germline V gene, CDR1 is SGHTA and CDR2 is FQGNSA. CDR3 amino acids: CASSLTSGAYNEQFF. The CDR3 DNA reads as TGTGCCAGCAGCTTGACTAGCGGGGCATACAATGAGCAGTTCTTC.

This clonotype appeared a few times. This chain joins TRBV27 and TRBJ1-5, with D perhaps matching TRBD1 (5 bases). Trimming took 0 bases from V and 6 from J, leaving 15 bases between them. Germline V gene lookup returns CDR1 MNHEY and CDR2 SMNVEV (reference sequence). This CDR3 region has 16 residues. This CDR3 reads CASSLSYGGSSQPQHF. The DNA for the CDR3 is TGTGCCAGCAGTTTATCATACGGGGGGAGTAGTCAGCCCCAGCATTTT.

This clonotype was seen at least ten times. The V gene is TRBV7-9, the J gene TRBJ2-3; D gene ambiguous. The germline gives CDR1 SEHNR, CDR2 FQNEAQ (reference sequence). The CDR3 length is 14 residues. The V and J ends lost 1 base and 1 base respectively, with 6 bases between them. CDR3: CASSLEVRTDTQYF. The CDR3 DNA is TGTGCCAGCAGCTTAGAGGTCCGCACAGATACGCAGTATTTT.

The genes are TRBV27 and TRBJ1-2, with a weak D call TRBD1 (6 bases). V was shortened by 1 base and J by 3 bases, with 15 bases between the two germline ends. The length of the CDR3 is 16 residues. The germline gives CDR1 MNHEY, CDR2 SMNVEV (reference sequence). DNA for the CDR3: TGTGCCAGCAGTTTATTCCCCCACAGGGAGGACTATGGCTACACCTTC. Its translation: CASSLFPHREDYGYTF.

The V and J genes are TRBV15 and TRBJ2-3; weak D call: TRBD2 (6 bases). V was pared by 4 bases and J by 4 bases, with 24 bases between. The CDR3 is made up of 18 amino acids. Germline V lookup: CDR1 LNHNV, CDR2 YYDKDF (reference sequence). The CDR3 sequence: CATSTYLRDKVGADTQYF. CDR3 sequence (DNA): TGTGCCACCAGCACCTACCTGCGGGATAAAGTTGGTGCAGATACGCAGTATTTT.

This clonotype was counted only a few times. The chain couples TRBV14 to TRBJ1-2; unclear D gene. Trimming stripped 0 bases from V and 2 bases from J, with 4 bases between. Germline V gene lookup returns CDR1 SGHDN and CDR2 FVKESK. The CDR3 has 13 residues. Written as DNA, the CDR3 is TGTGCCAGCAGCCAAGAACAGAACTATGGCTACACCTTC. Encoded protein: CASSQEQNYGYTF.

This clonotype was picked up a small number of times. The V and J genes are TRBV5-4 and TRBJ2-5; TRBD2 aligns across 12 bases. V was pared by 4 bases and J by 3 bases, with 7 bases of the junction left unmatched. The germline CDR1 and CDR2 sequences are SGHNT and YYREEE (reference sequence). The CDR3 length is 16 residues. CDR3 loop: CASSPLAGGMEETQYF. CDR3 sequence (DNA): TGTGCCAGCAGCCCCCTAGCGGGGGGGATGGAAGAGACCCAGTACTTC.

This clonotype was observed a few times. The chain couples TRBV9 to TRBJ2-6; no clear D. Trimming took 2 bases from V and 2 from J, leaving 5 bases between them. The CDR3 has 14 residues. Per the germline V gene, CDR1 is SGDLS and CDR2 is YYNGEE. The CDR3 here is CASSVSPGANVLTF. The CDR3 DNA sequence: TGTGCCAGCAGCGTCAGCCCTGGGGCCAACGTCCTGACTTTC. Filled out from reference TRBV9 and TRBJ2-6, the complete variable domain reads DSGVTQTPKHLITATGQRVTLRCSPRSGDLSVYWYQQSLDQGLQFLIQYYNGEERAKGNILERFSAQQFPDLHSELNLSSLELGDSALYFCASSVSPGANVLTFGAGSRLTVL.

In this sample, this clonotype turned up a few times. The chain has TRBV2 and TRBJ1-2; no firm D call. Trimming stripped 8 bases from V and 6 bases from J, with 16 bases between. This CDR3 contains 13 residues. CDR1 is SNHLY and CDR2 is FYNNEI in the germline V gene. In DNA, the CDR3 is TGTGCCAGCCTTGGCAGGTCGAAGGATGGCTACACCTTC. Translating gives CASLGRSKDGYTF.

V usage is TRBV20-1 and J usage is TRBJ1-2; 11 nucleotides agree with TRBD1. J lost 1 base, V lost 6 bases, and 10 bases had no gene match. This CDR3 has 16 amino acids. Germline values: CDR1 DFQATT, CDR2 SNEGSKA (reference sequence). The CDR3: CSATLGQGEVNYGYTF. Here the CDR3 DNA reads TGCAGTGCCACCCTGGGACAGGGGGAGGTTAACTATGGCTACACCTTC.

This clonotype occurred a few times. The CDR3 loop is CASSLNSHSRNSPLHF. CDR3 nucleotide sequence: TGTGCCAGCAGCTTAAACAGTCACAGTAGAAATTCACCCCTCCACTTT. V usage is TRBV7-9 and J usage is TRBJ1-6; D is uncertain. V gave up 2 bases and J gave up 7 bases, with 15 bases separating them. Germline CDR1 is SEHNR and CDR2 is FQNEAQ (reference sequence). The CDR3 is 16 amino acids.